Listed below are T cell receptor beta chains from one sample, sequenced in a study of control samples from healthy donors and cancer patients. TCRdb's copy holds only in-frame clones and misses some; the assay was immunoSEQ multiplex PCR. Of 390,000 or so clones listed, 75% to 95% are singletons. The sequenced sample was PBMCs. Receptors originate from a man between 35 and 55 years old with head and neck cancer. Both conserved end residues are part of each CDR3. The D gene is left open where the match is weak. Clone size appears in some rows only: once, few, many, or a class for an expanded clone.

D gene,J gene,CDR3 length,V gene,clone size,CDR3 protein,CDR3 DNA
-,TRBJ1-2,11,TRBV30,-,CAWTEVYGYTF,TGTGCCTGGACGGAGGTCTATGGCTACACCTTC
-,TRBJ1-2,12,TRBV28,-,CASSPLGGGYTF,TGTGCCAGCAGTCCCCTTGGAGGAGGCTACACCTTC
-,TRBJ2-1,17,TRBV5-6,-,CASSLGGPREDYNEQFF,TGTGCCAGCAGCTTGGGTGGACCAAGGGAGGACTACAATGAGCAGTTCTTC
-,TRBJ1-5,16,TRBV11-2,few,CASSLGQGGSNQPQHF,TGTGCCAGCAGCTTAGGGCAGGGTGGAAGCAATCAGCCCCAGCATTTT
-,TRBJ2-7,13,TRBV5-4,-,CASRLDRDYEQYF,TGTGCCAGCAGGTTGGACAGAGACTACGAGCAGTACTTC
-,TRBJ1-4,15,TRBV7-9,-,CASSLVYPSGEKLFF,TGTGCCAGCAGCTTAGTTTACCCCTCGGGAGAAAAACTGTTTTTT
-,TRBJ2-6,14,TRBV28,-,CASRGGSGANVLTF,TGTGCCAGCAGAGGGGGCTCTGGGGCCAACGTCCTGACTTTC
-,TRBJ1-5,15,TRBV18,once,CASSPPGDSNQPQHF,TGTGCCAGCTCACCACCAGGGGATAGCAATCAGCCCCAGCATTTT
-,TRBJ2-2,19,TRBV4-3,-,CASSQAPPGGGARGGELFF,TGCGCCAGCAGCCAAGCCCCCCCCGGTGGGGGGGCGCGTGGCGGGGAGCTGTTTTTT
-,TRBJ1-1,15,TRBV5-1,-,CASSLEPTANTEAFF,TGCGCCAGCAGCTTGGAACCGACGGCAAACACTGAAGCTTTCTTT
TRBD1,TRBJ1-2,17,TRBV10-1,-,CASSESGTGNFPYGYTF,TGCGCCAGCAGTGAGTCTGGGACAGGGAATTTTCCGTATGGCTACACCTTC
-,TRBJ2-1,17,TRBV4-3,-,CASSQMVTGTPYNEQFF,TGCGCCAGCAGCCAAATGGTAACAGGTACACCTTACAATGAGCAGTTCTTC
TRBD2,TRBJ2-7,15,TRBV5-4,-,CASSRPGLDPYEQYF,TGTGCCAGCAGCCGGCCGGGACTAGACCCTTACGAGCAGTACTTC
-,TRBJ2-3,15,TRBV4-3,once,CASSQRPTSTDTQYF,TGCGCCAGCAGCCAACGGCCTACTAGCACAGATACGCAGTATTTT
TRBD2,TRBJ2-1,15,TRBV27,-,CASSFSGILYNEQFF,TGTGCCAGCAGTTTTAGCGGGATACTCTACAATGAGCAGTTCTTC
-,TRBJ2-1,14,TRBV25-1,-,CASRVGGSVYEQFF,TGTGCCAGCAGGGTCGGCGGGTCGGTGTATGAGCAGTTCTTC
-,TRBJ2-3,13,TRBV5-6,-,CASSLGRADTQYF,TGTGCCAGCAGCTTGGGGAGGGCAGATACGCAGTATTTT
-,TRBJ2-2,11,TRBV2,-,CASMGVGELFF,TGTGCCAGCATGGGCGTCGGGGAGCTGTTTTTT
TRBD1,TRBJ1-1,15,TRBV24-1,-,CATSDSGTGVTEAFF,TGTGCCACCAGTGACAGCGGGACAGGGGTTACTGAAGCTTTCTTT
-,TRBJ2-1,16,TRBV5-8,once,CASSLQAGGTYNEQFF,TGTGCCAGCAGCTTGCAGGCCGGGGGCACCTACAATGAGCAGTTCTTC
TRBD1,TRBJ2-1,16,TRBV18,-,CASSPSGTGIYNEQFF,TGTGCCAGCTCACCCTCAGGGACAGGGATCTACAATGAGCAGTTCTTC
-,TRBJ1-1,15,TRBV6-5,-,CASSVKGGGHTEAFF,TGTGCCAGCTCGGTGAAGGGGGGGGGACATACTGAAGCTTTCTTT
-,TRBJ2-3,15,TRBV5-4,-,CASSLSSHIPDTQYF,TGTGCCAGCAGCTTATCTTCGCATATCCCAGATACGCAGTATTTT
TRBD1,TRBJ2-7,16,TRBV5-1,once,CASSPGQGAKIYEQYF,TGCGCCAGCAGCCCCGGACAGGGGGCGAAGATCTACGAGCAGTACTTC
TRBD2,TRBJ2-5,17,TRBV7-2,-,CASSPLAAIRYQETQYF,TGTGCCAGCAGCCCACTAGCGGCGATAAGATACCAAGAGACCCAGTACTTC
-,TRBJ1-2,14,TRBV28,-,CASSFSSGNYGYTF,TGTGCCAGCAGTTTCTCATCCGGTAACTATGGCTACACCTTC
-,TRBJ1-1,14,TRBV30,-,CAWKDPVLNTEAFF,TGTGCCTGGAAAGATCCGGTGCTGAACACTGAAGCTTTCTTT
-,TRBJ1-1,16,TRBV7-9,-,CASSLNQGSANTEAFF,TGTGCCAGCAGCTTGAATCAGGGTTCGGCGAACACTGAAGCTTTCTTT
TRBD1,TRBJ1-5,14,TRBV7-8,-,CASSTGTGRQPQHF,TGTGCCAGCAGCACAGGGACAGGGCGGCAGCCCCAGCATTTT
TRBD2,TRBJ2-7,14,TRBV18,-,CASSPPELGGTQYF,TGTGCCAGCTCACCACCGGAATTGGGGGGGACGCAGTACTTC
TRBD1,TRBJ2-1,14,TRBV2,-,CASSRDSSYNEQFF,TGTGCCAGCAGTCGGGACAGCTCCTACAATGAGCAGTTCTTC
TRBD2,TRBJ2-7,14,TRBV6-5,once,CASSYLAGEGEQYF,TGTGCCAGCAGTTATCTAGCGGGGGAAGGAGAGCAGTACTTC
-,TRBJ2-2,15,TRBV18,-,CASSPPRAVPGELFF,TGTGCCAGCTCACCACCTAGAGCTGTTCCCGGGGAGCTGTTTTTT
-,TRBJ2-5,14,TRBV9,-,CASSVGLPPETQYF,TGTGCCAGCAGCGTAGGCCTCCCTCCAGAGACCCAGTACTTC
-,TRBJ2-7,15,TRBV19,-,CASSIDPARAHEQYF,TGTGCCAGTAGTATAGATCCCGCCAGGGCCCACGAGCAGTACTTC
-,TRBJ1-1,13,TRBV28,-,CASSIDRNTEAFF,TGTGCCAGCAGTATCGACAGAAACACTGAAGCTTTCTTT
TRBD2,TRBJ2-5,16,TRBV30,-,CAWSVIPLAGKETQYF,TGTGCCTGGAGTGTTATCCCTCTAGCGGGTAAAGAGACCCAGTACTTC
-,TRBJ2-2,14,TRBV6-1,-,CASSENERLGELFF,TGTGCCAGCAGTGAAAATGAAAGACTAGGGGAGCTGTTTTTT
-,TRBJ2-1,15,TRBV6-5,-,CASSLGTGPGDEQFF,TGTGCCAGCAGCCTAGGGACGGGCCCAGGGGATGAGCAGTTCTTC
-,TRBJ2-4,15,TRBV19,-,CASSLTAGRENIQYF,TGTGCCAGTAGTCTGACGGCCGGTCGGGAAAACATTCAGTACTTC
-,TRBJ2-3,17,TRBV2,-,CASSEENSLLGTDAQYF,TGTGCCAGCAGTGAAGAAAACAGCCTTTTAGGCACAGATGCGCAGTATTTT
-,TRBJ2-7,14,TRBV5-1,-,CASSLEAVSYEQYF,TGCGCCAGCAGCTTGGAAGCAGTCTCCTACGAGCAGTACTTC
-,TRBJ2-7,13,TRBV24-1,-,CATSDSTQYEQYF,TGTGCCACCAGTGACTCGACCCAGTACGAGCAGTACTTC
-,TRBJ1-2,13,TRBV4-1,-,CASSQTGRVGYTF,TGCGCCAGCAGCCAAACAGGGCGGGTAGGCTACACCTTC
-,TRBJ2-1,14,TRBV19,-,CASSIAQGFNEQFF,TGTGCCAGTAGTATAGCCCAGGGGTTCAATGAGCAGTTCTTC
-,TRBJ1-5,15,TRBV2,-,CASSSDRLGNQPQHF,TGTGCCAGCAGCTCGGACAGATTGGGCAATCAGCCCCAGCATTTT
-,TRBJ2-5,13,TRBV7-9,-,CASSLDRAETQYF,TGTGCCAGCAGCTTAGACAGGGCTGAGACCCAGTACTTC
-,TRBJ2-1,15,TRBV3-1/TRBV3-2,-,CACRLGGSPGNEQFF,TGTGCCTGCCGGTTAGGAGGGTCTCCTGGCAATGAGCAGTTCTTC
-,TRBJ2-3,12,TRBV28,-,CASTRSRDTQYF,TGTGCCAGCACCCGCTCGCGGGATACGCAGTATTTT
TRBD1,TRBJ1-4,15,TRBV7-9,-,CASSQDRGLVEKLFF,TGTGCCAGCAGCCAAGACAGGGGGCTTGTTGAAAAACTGTTTTTT
TRBD1,TRBJ1-5,14,TRBV6-5,-,CASTPTGVNQPQHF,TGTGCCAGCACCCCGACAGGGGTCAATCAGCCCCAGCATTTT
-,TRBJ2-5,14,TRBV10-1,-,CASSESRSSETQYF,TGCGCCAGCAGTGAGTCGCGCAGCAGTGAGACCCAGTACTTC
-,TRBJ2-3,16,TRBV10-3,-,CAISESTGGATDTQYF,TGTGCCATCAGTGAGTCGACTGGGGGGGCCACAGATACGCAGTATTTT
-,TRBJ1-5,16,TRBV7-2,-,CASSLFGGVSNQPQHF,TGTGCCAGCAGCTTATTCGGGGGCGTTAGCAATCAGCCCCAGCATTTT
-,TRBJ2-2,15,TRBV7-3,-,CASSLISGETGELFF,TGTGCCAGCAGCTTAATTTCGGGAGAGACCGGGGAGCTGTTTTTT
TRBD2,TRBJ2-1,14,TRBV7-2,-,CASSPRGGGNEQFF,TGTGCCAGCAGCCCCCGCGGGGGAGGGAATGAGCAGTTCTTC
TRBD1,TRBJ1-4,15,TRBV28,-,CASSSNRGRREKLFF,TGTGCCAGCAGCTCCAACAGGGGGCGTCGGGAAAAACTGTTTTTT
TRBD1,TRBJ2-5,13,TRBV28,-,CASSFTGEKTQYF,TGTGCCAGCAGTTTCACAGGGGAAAAGACCCAGTACTTC
-,TRBJ1-2,16,TRBV27,-,CASSLFPNTASSGYTF,TGTGCCAGCAGTTTATTCCCCAACACGGCGAGCAGTGGCTACACCTTC